What follows describes a single T cell receptor beta chain. This clonotype was recorded a few times. What antigen it recognizes has not been identified. No base qualities exist here, and no much larger clone lies one base off it. Germline trimming: 3 bases from V, 4 bases from J; junction bases outside gene matches: 3. Taken from cysteine to phenylalanine, the CDR3 has 14 residues. Only the CDR3 region is kept as DNA, spanning 42 bases read in frame from base 1. For CDR1 and CDR2, the germline V gene lists SGHTA and FQGTGA. The protocol used for the library was RACE. Instrument on record: NextSeq 500. During library preparation, unique molecular identifiers were attached to individual cDNA molecules so that TCRs could be counted quantitatively and reproducibly. From each blood RNA sample, both TCR alpha and TCR beta chains were sequenced. On the study's bioinformatics: Samples had a median of approximately 96,000 TCRs, with a range from roughly 20,000 to 690,600. The Decombinator software suite was used to annotate the V, J and CDR3 of the TCR reads. For PS versus PT1 abundance plots, all samples were subsampled to the same number of TCRs (28,000). TCRs were defined as expanded if absent before sensitization and observed at least eight times at the 2-week time point. TCRdb reprocessing: public reads trimmed at Q25 with fastp, clones called with MiXCR, in-frame beta chains kept. A single entry per CDR3 protein holds the most common genes and DNA from its merged rows. TCRdb's processing, not the study's, gives the V and J calls here. A total of more than 45,000 distinct CDR3 sequences appear in this sample, over 10% of them only once. The ten top clones hold roughly 2.3% of the sample.

In the paper's terms, the time point label means: patch test 3, about 24 weeks after DPC sensitization. The treatment or condition tag for this specimen amounts to: therapeutic diphenylcyclopropenone sensitization with weekly scalp DPC. At every patch-test visit, the blood draw took place before the patch test was put on. Patients were considered eligible if aged 18 to 70, diagnosed with alopecia and deemed suitable for DPC therapy, and patients were excluded if pregnant. Total RNA was extracted from unfractionated whole blood collected in Tempus Blood RNA tubes. These data belong to a study of human T cells and chemical hapten exposure (dated by TCRdb to about 2021). At the level of the whole study: For sensitization, 2% DPC in acetone was applied to a 2 cm by 2 cm area of upper inner arm skin. For TCR sequencing, blood came from 25 to 35 alopecia patients at anywhere from one to four time points (pre-sensitization, 2, 6 and 24 weeks). This study followed changes in the peripheral blood TCR repertoire in vivo during primary and secondary sensitization of alopecia patients to the hapten diphenylcyclopropenone (DPC). Patient blood was sampled pre-sensitization (week 0) and at 2, 6 and about 24 weeks after DPC sensitization. Patients additionally received weekly therapeutic DPC doses to the scalp throughout the approximately 25-week study period. The mostly female patient cohort included alopecia areata with under or over 50% scalp involvement, alopecia totalis and alopecia universalis. The libraries were sequenced as a pool, and the TCR yield per sample differed mostly because of small variations in library volumes within the pool. Patch tests used Finn chambers with 0.01% DPC on the upper back, scored after 6 days by International Contact Dermatitis Research Group standards. The research as a whole found: The number of TCRs above 1 in 1000 frequency did not change with DPC sensitization; there was no evidence of global repertoire structure alterations. Expanded TCRs formed significantly more large CDR3 similarity clusters than pre-sensitization or healthy control sets, consistent with antigen-driven responses. Repeated subsampling changed both the strength of the expansion versus patch-test correlation and the threshold at which that correlation became significant. Patch test score correlated positively with the number of PT1 expanded TCRs, reaching significance at thresholds 8, 16 and 32 but not at 4. Alopecia, a presumed autoimmune disease, was present in all patients, so the immune response of the patients might differ from that of healthy individuals.

In this chain, TRBV7-3 is recombined with TRBJ2-1; TRBD1 fits 7 bases in the junction. The material was whole blood, obtained in connection with sensitization to the hapten diphenylcyclopropenone (DPC). The TCR sequence derives from a man younger than 45 with alopecia areata. Some clones in this sample may be carry-over from other donors' samples. DNA sequence: TGTGCCAGCAGCTTGAGGGGGCCTTACAATGAGCAGTTCTTC. Translated, it reads CASSLRGPYNEQFF. Reference TRBV7-3 and TRBJ2-1 genes cover what lies past the CDR3, so the full variable domain is GAGVSQTPSNKVTEKGKYVELRCDPISGHTALYWYRQSLGQGPEFLIYFQGTGAADDSGLPNDRFFAVRPEGSVSTLKIQRTERGDSAVYLCASSLRGPYNEQFFGPGTRLTVL.